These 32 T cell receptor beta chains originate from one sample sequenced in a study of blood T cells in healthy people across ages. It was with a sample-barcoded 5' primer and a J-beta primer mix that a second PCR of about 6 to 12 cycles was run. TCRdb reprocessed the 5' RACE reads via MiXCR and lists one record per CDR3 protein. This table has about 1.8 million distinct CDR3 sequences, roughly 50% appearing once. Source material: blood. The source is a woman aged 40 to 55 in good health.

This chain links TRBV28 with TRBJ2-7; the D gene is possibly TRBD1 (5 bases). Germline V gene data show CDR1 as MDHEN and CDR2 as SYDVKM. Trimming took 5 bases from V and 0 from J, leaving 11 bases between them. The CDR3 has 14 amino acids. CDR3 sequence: CASSVKQGSYEQYF. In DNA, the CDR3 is TGTGCCAGCAGTGTGAAGCAGGGCTCCTACGAGCAGTACTTC.

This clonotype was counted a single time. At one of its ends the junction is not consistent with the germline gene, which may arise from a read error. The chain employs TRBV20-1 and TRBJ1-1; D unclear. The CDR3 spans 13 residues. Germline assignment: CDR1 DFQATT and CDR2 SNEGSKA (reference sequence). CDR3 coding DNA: TGCAGTGCTAGACCGGGTCTGAACCCTGAAGCTTTCTTT. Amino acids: CSARPGLNPEAFF.

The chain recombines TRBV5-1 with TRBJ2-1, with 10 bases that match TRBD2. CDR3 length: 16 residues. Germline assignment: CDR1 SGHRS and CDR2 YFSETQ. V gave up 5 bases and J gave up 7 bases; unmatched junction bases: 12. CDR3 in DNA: TGCGCCAGCAGGCGGCCCCTACTAGCGGGGAAAAATGAGCAGTTCTTC. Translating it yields CASRRPLLAGKNEQFF. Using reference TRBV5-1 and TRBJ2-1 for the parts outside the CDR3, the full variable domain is KAGVTQTPRYLIKTRGQQVTLSCSPISGHRSVSWYQQTPGQGLQFLFEYFSETQRNKGNFPGRFSGRQFSNSRSEMNVSTLELGDSALYLCASRRPLLAGKNEQFFGPGTRLTVL.

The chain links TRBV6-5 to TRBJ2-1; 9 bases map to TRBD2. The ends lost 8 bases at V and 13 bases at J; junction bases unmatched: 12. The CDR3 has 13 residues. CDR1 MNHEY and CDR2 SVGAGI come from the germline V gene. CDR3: CASSERGVYVQFF. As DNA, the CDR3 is TGTGCCAGCTCGGAGCGGGGGGTTTACGTTCAGTTCTTC.

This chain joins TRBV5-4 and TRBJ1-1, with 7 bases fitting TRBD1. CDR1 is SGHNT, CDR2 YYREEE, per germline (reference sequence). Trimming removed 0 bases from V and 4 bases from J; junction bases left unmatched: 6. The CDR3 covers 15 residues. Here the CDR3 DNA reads TGTGCCAGCAGCTTGGTAGGGGGCATCGGCACTGAAGCTTTCTTT. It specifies CASSLVGGIGTEAFF.

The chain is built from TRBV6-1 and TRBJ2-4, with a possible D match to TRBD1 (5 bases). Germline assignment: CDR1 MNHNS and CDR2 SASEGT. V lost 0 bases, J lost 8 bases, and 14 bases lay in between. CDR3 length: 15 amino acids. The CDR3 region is CASSEARALTDIQYF. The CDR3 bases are TGTGCCAGCAGTGAAGCCCGAGCCCTGACAGACATTCAGTACTTC.

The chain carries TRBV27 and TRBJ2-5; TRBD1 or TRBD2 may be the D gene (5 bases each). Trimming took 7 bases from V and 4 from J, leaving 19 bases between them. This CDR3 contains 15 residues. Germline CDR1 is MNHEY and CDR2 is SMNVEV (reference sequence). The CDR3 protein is CASKSRDRDGETQYF. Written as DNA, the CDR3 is TGTGCCAGCAAAAGTAGGGACCGGGACGGAGAGACCCAGTACTTC.

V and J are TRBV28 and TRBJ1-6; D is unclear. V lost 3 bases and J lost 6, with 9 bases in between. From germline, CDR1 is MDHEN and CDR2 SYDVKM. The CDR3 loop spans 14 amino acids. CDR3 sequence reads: CASSLEQSNSPLHF. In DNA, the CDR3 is TGTGCCAGCAGTTTGGAGCAGTCTAATTCACCCCTCCACTTT.

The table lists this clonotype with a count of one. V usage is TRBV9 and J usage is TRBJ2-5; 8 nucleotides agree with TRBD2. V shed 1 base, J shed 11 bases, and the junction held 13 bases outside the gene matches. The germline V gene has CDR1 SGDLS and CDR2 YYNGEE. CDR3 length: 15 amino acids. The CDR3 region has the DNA TGTGCCAGCAGCGTATTCGCGGGGGGTTACAATGAGCAGTACTTC. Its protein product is CASSVFAGGYNEQYF.

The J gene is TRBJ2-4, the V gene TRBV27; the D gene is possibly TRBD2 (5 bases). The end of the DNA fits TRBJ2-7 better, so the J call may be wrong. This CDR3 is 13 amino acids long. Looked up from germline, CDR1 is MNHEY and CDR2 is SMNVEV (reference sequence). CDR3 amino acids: CASSRAGRYEQYF. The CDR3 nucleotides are TGTGCCAGCAGTCGGGCGGGTCGCTACGAGCAGTACTTC.

The CDR3 DNA sequence: TGTGCCAGCAGTTCCGACGTATGGGATGAGCAGTTCTTC. Translating gives CASSSDVWDEQFF. The chain carries TRBV12-3 or TRBV12-4 and TRBJ2-1; no reliable D call. V gave up 4 bases and J gave up 8 bases, with 12 bases separating them. There are 13 residues in the CDR3.

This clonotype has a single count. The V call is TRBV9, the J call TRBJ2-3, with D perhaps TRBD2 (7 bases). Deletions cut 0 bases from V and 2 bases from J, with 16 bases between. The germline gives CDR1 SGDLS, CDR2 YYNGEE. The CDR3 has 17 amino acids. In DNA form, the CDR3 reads TGTGCCAGCAGCGTAGCTGGGGGGGCTGGCTCCACAGATACGCAGTATTTT. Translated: CASSVAGGAGSTDTQYF. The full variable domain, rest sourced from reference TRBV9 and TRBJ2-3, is DSGVTQTPKHLITATGQRVTLRCSPRSGDLSVYWYQQSLDQGLQFLIQYYNGEERAKGNILERFSAQQFPDLHSELNLSSLELGDSALYFCASSVAGGAGSTDTQYFGPGTRLTVL.

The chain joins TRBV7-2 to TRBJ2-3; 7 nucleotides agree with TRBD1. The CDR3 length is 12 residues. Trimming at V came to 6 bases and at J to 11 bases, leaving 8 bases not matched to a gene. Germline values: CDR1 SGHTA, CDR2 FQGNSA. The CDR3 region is CASRRDRTRQYF. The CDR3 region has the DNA TGTGCCAGCAGGAGGGACAGAACGAGGCAGTATTTT.

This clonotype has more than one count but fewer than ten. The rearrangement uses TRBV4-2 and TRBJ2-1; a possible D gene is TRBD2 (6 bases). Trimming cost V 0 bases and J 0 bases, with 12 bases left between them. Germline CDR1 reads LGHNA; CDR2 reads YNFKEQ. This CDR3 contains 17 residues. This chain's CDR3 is CASSQDAVSGSYNEQFF. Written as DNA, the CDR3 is TGTGCCAGCAGCCAAGATGCGGTTAGCGGCTCCTACAATGAGCAGTTCTTC.

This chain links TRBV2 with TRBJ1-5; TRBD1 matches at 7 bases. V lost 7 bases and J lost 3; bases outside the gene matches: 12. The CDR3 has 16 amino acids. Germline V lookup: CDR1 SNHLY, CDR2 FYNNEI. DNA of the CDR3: TGTGCCAGCAATAGAAGATCAGGGGGAACCAATCAGCCCCAGCATTTT. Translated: CASNRRSGGTNQPQHF.

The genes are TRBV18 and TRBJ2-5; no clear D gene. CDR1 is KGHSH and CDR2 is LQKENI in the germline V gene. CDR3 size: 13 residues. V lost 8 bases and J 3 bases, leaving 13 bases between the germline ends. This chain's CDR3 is CASATAREETQYF. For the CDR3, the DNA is TGTGCCAGCGCCACCGCCCGGGAAGAGACCCAGTACTTC.

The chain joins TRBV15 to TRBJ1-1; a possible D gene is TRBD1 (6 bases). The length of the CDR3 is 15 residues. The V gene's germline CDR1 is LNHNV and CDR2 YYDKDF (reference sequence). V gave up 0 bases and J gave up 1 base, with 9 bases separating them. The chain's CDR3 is CATSRDTGANTEAFF. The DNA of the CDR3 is TGTGCCACCAGCAGAGATACGGGGGCGAACACTGAAGCTTTCTTT.

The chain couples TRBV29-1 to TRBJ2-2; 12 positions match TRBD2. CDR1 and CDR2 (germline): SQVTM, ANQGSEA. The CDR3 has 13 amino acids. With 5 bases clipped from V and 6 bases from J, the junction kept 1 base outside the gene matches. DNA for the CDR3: TGCAGCGTTCTAGCGGGAGGGGCCGGGGAGCTGTTTTTT. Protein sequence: CSVLAGGAGELFF.

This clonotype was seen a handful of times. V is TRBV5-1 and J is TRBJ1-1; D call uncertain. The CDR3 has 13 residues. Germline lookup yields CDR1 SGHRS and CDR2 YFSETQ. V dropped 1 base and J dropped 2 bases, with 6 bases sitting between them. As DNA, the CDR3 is TGCGCCAGCAGCTTGAGTAAAAACACTGAAGCTTTCTTT. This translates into CASSLSKNTEAFF.

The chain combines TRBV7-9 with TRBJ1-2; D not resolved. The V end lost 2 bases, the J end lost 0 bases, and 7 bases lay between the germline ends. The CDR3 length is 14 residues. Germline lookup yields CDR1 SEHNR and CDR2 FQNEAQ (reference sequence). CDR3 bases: TGTGCCAGCAGCTTATTTGTAGCTAACTATGGCTACACCTTC. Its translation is CASSLFVANYGYTF.

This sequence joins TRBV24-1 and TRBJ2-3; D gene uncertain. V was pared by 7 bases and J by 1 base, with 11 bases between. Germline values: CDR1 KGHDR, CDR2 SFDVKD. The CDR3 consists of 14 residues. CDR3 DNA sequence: TGTGCCACCAGGGACGCCAGAGGCACAGATACGCAGTATTTT. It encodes CATRDARGTDTQYF.

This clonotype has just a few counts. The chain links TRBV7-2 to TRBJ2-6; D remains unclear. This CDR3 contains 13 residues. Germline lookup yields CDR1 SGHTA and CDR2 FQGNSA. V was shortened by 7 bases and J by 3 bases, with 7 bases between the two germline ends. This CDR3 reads CASTRYGANVLTF. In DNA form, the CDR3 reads TGTGCCAGCACCAGATATGGGGCCAACGTCCTGACTTTC.

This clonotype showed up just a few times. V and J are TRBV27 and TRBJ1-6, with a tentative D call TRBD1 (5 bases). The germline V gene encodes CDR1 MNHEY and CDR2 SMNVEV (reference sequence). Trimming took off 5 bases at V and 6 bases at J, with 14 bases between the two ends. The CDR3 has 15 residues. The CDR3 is CASSLGGPGNSPLHF. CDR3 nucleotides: TGTGCCAGCAGTCTTGGGGGTCCGGGTAATTCACCCCTCCACTTT.

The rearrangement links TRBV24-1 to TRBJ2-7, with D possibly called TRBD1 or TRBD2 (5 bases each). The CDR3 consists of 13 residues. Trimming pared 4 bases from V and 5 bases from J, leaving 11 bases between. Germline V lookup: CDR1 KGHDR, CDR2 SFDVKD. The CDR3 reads CATSEPGRNEQYF. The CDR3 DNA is TGTGCCACCAGTGAGCCGGGACGGAACGAGCAGTACTTC.

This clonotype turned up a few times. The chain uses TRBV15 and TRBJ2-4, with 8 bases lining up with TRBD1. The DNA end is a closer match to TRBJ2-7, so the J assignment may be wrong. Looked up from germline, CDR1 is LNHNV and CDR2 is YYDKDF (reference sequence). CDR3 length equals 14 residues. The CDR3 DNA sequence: TGTGCCACCAGCAGATCCGGGACAGGTGTCGAGCAGTACTTC. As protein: CATSRSGTGVEQYF.

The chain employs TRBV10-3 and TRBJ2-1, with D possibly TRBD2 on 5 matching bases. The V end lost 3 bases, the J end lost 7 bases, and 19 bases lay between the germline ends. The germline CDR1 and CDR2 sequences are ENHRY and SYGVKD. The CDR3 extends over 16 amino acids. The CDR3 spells CAISEPFGDNINEQFF. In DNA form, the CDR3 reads TGTGCCATCAGTGAACCTTTCGGGGATAATATTAATGAGCAGTTCTTC.

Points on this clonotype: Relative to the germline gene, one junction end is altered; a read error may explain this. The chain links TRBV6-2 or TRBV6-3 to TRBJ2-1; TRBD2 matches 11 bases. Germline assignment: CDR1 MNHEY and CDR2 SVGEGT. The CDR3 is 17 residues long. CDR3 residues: CAGSFIAGGPSSDEQFF. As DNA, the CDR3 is TGTGCCGGCAGTTTTATAGCGGGGGGGCCGAGTAGCGATGAGCAGTTCTTC.

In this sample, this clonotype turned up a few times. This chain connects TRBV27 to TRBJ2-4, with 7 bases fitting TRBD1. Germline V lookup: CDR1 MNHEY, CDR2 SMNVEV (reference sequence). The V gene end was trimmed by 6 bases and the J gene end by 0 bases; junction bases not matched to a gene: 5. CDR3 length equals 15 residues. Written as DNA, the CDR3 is TGTGCCAGCAGGCCACAGGGGCTAGCCAAAAACATTCAGTACTTC. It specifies CASRPQGLAKNIQYF.

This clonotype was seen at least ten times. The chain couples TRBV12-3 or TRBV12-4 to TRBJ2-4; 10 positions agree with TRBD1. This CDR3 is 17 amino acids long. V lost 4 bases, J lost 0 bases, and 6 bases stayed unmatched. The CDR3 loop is CASSYGDRGLAKNIQYF. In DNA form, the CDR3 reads TGTGCCAGCAGTTACGGGGACAGGGGCCTAGCCAAAAACATTCAGTACTTC.

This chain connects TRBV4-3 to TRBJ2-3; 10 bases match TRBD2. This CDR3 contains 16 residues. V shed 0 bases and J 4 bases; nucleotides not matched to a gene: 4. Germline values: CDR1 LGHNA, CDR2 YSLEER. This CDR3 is CASSQELAGPPDTQYF. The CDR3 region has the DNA TGCGCCAGCAGCCAAGAACTAGCGGGGCCCCCAGATACGCAGTATTTT.

The CDR3, as DNA: TGTGCCAGCAGTGAACCGTTCAGGGACGGTGACAATGAGCAGTTCTTC. It codes for CASSEPFRDGDNEQFF. The gene calls are TRBV6-1 and TRBJ2-1; the D gene could be TRBD1 or TRBD2 (5 bases each). CDR1 MNHNS and CDR2 SASEGT come from the germline V gene. Trimming pared 2 bases from V and 5 bases from J, leaving 16 bases between. The CDR3 consists of 16 residues.

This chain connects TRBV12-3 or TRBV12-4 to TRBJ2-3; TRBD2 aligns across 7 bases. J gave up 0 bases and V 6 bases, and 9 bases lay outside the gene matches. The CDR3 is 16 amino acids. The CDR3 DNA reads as TGTGCCAGCAGCAAGCAACTAGCGCCTAGCACAGATACGCAGTATTTT. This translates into CASSKQLAPSTDTQYF.